This TCR beta chain originates from a study of long-term antiretroviral therapy in people with HIV. Survey-level immunoSEQ v3.0 assays were run. A target of roughly 40,000-55,000 T-cell genomes per sample was set for sequencing. Sequenced by immunoSEQ multiplex PCR; TCRdb stores in-frame clones only, minus some. This sample has roughly 34,000 clones, with 70% to 80% found just once. Every specimen provided 1-10 million cryopreserved PBMC before DNA extraction took place. Notes on this clone: Its matching antigen is unknown.

Study-wide points: Controls had broader CDR3 length ranges than HIV repertoires did.

The CDR3 has 14 amino acids. V was trimmed by 2 bases and J by 5 bases, leaving 9 bases between them. CDR1 is SEHNR and CDR2 is FQNEAQ in the germline V gene (reference sequence). This specimen was unsorted PBMCs, taken 1.9 years after starting antiretroviral therapy. This chain links TRBV7-9 with TRBJ1-4; D is uncertain. The sequence was collected from a man between 18 and 35 years old with HIV. This CDR3 reads CASSLFGGNEKLFF. The DNA for the CDR3 is TGTGCCAGCAGCTTATTTGGAGGGAATGAAAAACTGTTTTTT. Combining the CDR3 with reference TRBV7-9 and TRBJ1-4 gives the whole variable domain DTGVSQNPRHKITKRGQNVTFRCDPISEHNRLYWYRQTLGQGPEFLTYFQNEAQLEKSRLLSDRFSAERPKGSFSTLEIQRTEQGDSAMYLCASSLFGGNEKLFFGSGTQLSVL.